These 10 T cell receptor beta chains came from one sample sequenced in a study of identical twins. MiXCR, applied by TCRdb to the 5' RACE reads, yields one record per CDR3 protein. The sample holds about 810,000 distinct CDR3 sequences, approximately 13% seen once. Separately, the same data were catalogued under a study of yellow fever vaccine responses in identical twins.

Sequenced sample: PBMCs. Receptor source: a woman aged 18-29 years in good health.

This rearrangement joins TRBV7-9 to TRBJ2-1; 9 bases agree with TRBD1. V lost 5 bases to trimming and J lost 6 bases; unmatched junction nucleotides: 8. This CDR3 is built from 15 residues. Per the germline V gene, CDR1 is SEHNR and CDR2 is FQNEAQ (reference sequence). The CDR3 protein is CASSTGTGTSNEQFF. CDR3 bases: TGTGCCAGCAGCACCGGGACAGGGACGTCCAATGAGCAGTTCTTC.

This clonotype has at least ten counts. V usage is TRBV24-1 and J usage is TRBJ1-2; no clear D gene. The CDR3 spans 13 residues. V lost 6 bases and J 5 bases, leaving 12 bases between the germline ends. In germline, CDR1 is KGHDR, CDR2 SFDVKD. CDR3 in amino acids: CATSSGPPYGYTF. The CDR3 DNA follows: TGTGCCACCAGTAGCGGACCTCCATATGGCTACACCTTC.

The CDR3 here is CASSLGGAPNTGELFF. The CDR3 DNA follows: TGTGCCAGCAGCTTAGGCGGGGCACCGAACACCGGGGAGCTGTTTTTT. The rearrangement uses TRBV7-2 and TRBJ2-2, with TRBD2 as a possible D gene (6 bases). CDR1 is SGHTA and CDR2 is FQGNSA in the germline V gene. The CDR3 runs to 16 residues. The V and J ends lost 1 base and 0 bases respectively, with 9 bases between them.

A note on this clonotype: A read error may produce the germline difference seen at one junction end. The CDR3 loop reads CASSQTGRSNGQFF. The CDR3 DNA follows: TGTGCCAGCAGCCAGACAGGGAGAAGCAATGGGCAGTTCTTC. The chain links TRBV6-1 to TRBJ2-1; 7 bases align to TRBD1. The CDR3 has 14 residues. Looked up from germline, CDR1 is MNHNS and CDR2 is SASEGT.

This clonotype was seen at least ten times. The chain joins TRBV29-1 to TRBJ1-2, with D maybe TRBD1 (5 bases). The V end lost 4 bases, the J end lost 3 bases, and 12 bases lay between the germline ends. There are 13 residues in the CDR3. Germline CDR1 SQVTM, CDR2 ANQGSEA. CDR3 bases: TGCAGCGTTGCCCGGGGCACTGACTATGGCTACACCTTC. Translation gives CSVARGTDYGYTF.

A few counts support this clonotype. This chain joins TRBV5-1 and TRBJ2-7; 10 bases match TRBD1. Germline CDR1 is SGHRS and CDR2 is YFSETQ. Trimming at V came to 4 bases and at J to 0 bases, leaving 4 bases not matched to a gene. The CDR3 runs to 15 residues. CDR3 sequence reads: CASSEGQGSSYEQYV. CDR3 sequence (DNA): TGCGCCAGCAGCGAGGGACAGGGGAGCTCCTACGAGCAGTACGTC.

This clonotype was counted between two and nine times. The chain is built from TRBV25-1 and TRBJ2-1; 8 bases agree with TRBD1. CDR3 size: 13 residues. The trim removed 6 bases at V and 5 bases at J, leaving 3 bases unmatched. CDR1 and CDR2 (germline): MGHDK, SYGVNS. In nucleotides, the CDR3 is TGTGCCAGCAGGGACAGGGTACACAATGAGCAGTTCTTC. Its translation is CASRDRVHNEQFF.

This clonotype came up a few times. The chain carries TRBV9 and TRBJ2-5, with 8 bases matching TRBD2. This CDR3 is built from 15 residues. CDR1 and CDR2 (germline): SGDLS, YYNGEE. V dropped 0 bases and J dropped 5; count of bases not matched to a gene: 6. CDR3 sequence (DNA): TGTGCCAGCAGCGTAGAGACTAGCGAGGGGGAGACCCAGTACTTC. Protein product: CASSVETSEGETQYF.

This clonotype appeared many times. The V gene is TRBV7-9, the J gene TRBJ2-6; D may be TRBD1 (6 bases). Trimming removed 2 bases from V and 0 bases from J, with 8 bases in between. Germline values: CDR1 SEHNR, CDR2 FQNEAQ (reference sequence). The CDR3 is 16 amino acids. In DNA, the CDR3 is TGTGCCAGCAGCTTACTAGGGGGCTCTGGGGCCAACGTCCTGACTTTC. It encodes CASSLLGGSGANVLTF.

This clonotype was counted only a few times. The rearrangement uses TRBV10-1 and TRBJ2-2; D is possibly TRBD2 (5 bases). V lost 5 bases, J lost 2 bases, and 12 bases lay in between. CDR3 length: 15 amino acids. Germline V CDR1 and CDR2: WNHNN, SYGVQD (reference sequence). CDR3 nucleotide sequence: TGCGCCAGCAGTATGGACTTTGCCAACACCGGGGAGCTGTTTTTT. This sequence encodes CASSMDFANTGELFF.